The sequence of this TCR beta chain was determined in a study of shared clonotypes between healthy human individuals. Study context: Aged 18 to 49, the donors were a couple of women and a few men.

Every immunoSEQ plate was one replicate of a subset's evenly spread DNA. In the original workflow: Because ImmunoSEQ provided only junction sequences with no quality scores, the filtering differed. Using immunoSEQ multiplex PCR, the repertoire was profiled, and TCRdb retains in-frame clones only, with some absent. V and J calls and clone size are those listed in that table; D and trimming were worked out from the DNA. The sample holds approximately 510,000 clones, around 74% seen once. The junction had 9 bases not matched to a gene; V was cut back by 3 bases and J by 2 bases. This CDR3 region has 18 residues. Germline CDR1 SGHRS, CDR2 YFSETQ. There are many counts of this clone.

The receptor comes from a woman aged 40 to 49 in good health. Some clones in this sample may be carry-over from other donors' samples. Sequences were obtained from PBMCs. The gene calls are TRBV5-1 and TRBJ2-6; 9 bases map to TRBD1. In DNA, the CDR3 is TGCGCCAGCAGCTCTCCCGGGACAGGGTCTCCTGGGGCCAACGTCCTGACTTTC. This codes for CASSSPGTGSPGANVLTF.